One and the same sample provided the 3 T cell receptor beta chains below, sequenced in a study of T cell responses to AZD1222 COVID-19 vaccine. TCRdb's table, derived via immunoSEQ multiplex PCR, lists solely in-frame clones and lacks some. The sample includes over 85,000 clones, roughly 92% of them seen just once. The sample here was peripheral blood, taken on day 0 of AZD1222 vaccination. The receptors were sampled from an adult in good health.

The J gene is TRBJ2-7, the V gene TRBV12-5; weak D call: TRBD1 (6 bases). V gave up 4 bases and J gave up 0 bases, with 10 bases separating them. CDR1 is LGHNT and CDR2 is FRNRAP in the germline V gene. The CDR3 has 14 amino acids. The CDR3 region is CASGSDRSSYEQYF. The CDR3 DNA reads as TGTGCTAGTGGTTCAGACAGGAGCTCCTACGAGCAGTACTTC.

V and J are TRBV6-1 and TRBJ1-2; possibly TRBD1 for D (6 bases). CDR3 length: 16 amino acids. CDR1 is MNHNS and CDR2 is SASEGT in the germline V gene. The ends were cut back, 2 bases at V and 0 bases at J, with 13 bases in the middle. The CDR3 reads CASSEPWDTSNYGYTF. The DNA of the CDR3 is TGTGCCAGCAGTGAACCTTGGGACACTTCTAACTATGGCTACACCTTC.

CDR3 sequence: CASSLGSGEGNTIYF. The CDR3 region has the DNA TGCGCCAGCAGCTTGGGGTCAGGGGAAGGAAACACCATATATTTT. V gene TRBV5-1 combines with J gene TRBJ1-3; the D gene is possibly TRBD1 (6 bases). Germline V gene data show CDR1 as SGHRS and CDR2 as YFSETQ. V lost 0 bases, J lost 4 bases, and 11 bases lay in between. The CDR3 is 15 amino acids.